A selection of T cell receptor beta chains follows, all from one sample in a study of T cell responses to AZD1222 COVID-19 vaccine. The repertoire was sequenced with immunoSEQ multiplex PCR; TCRdb's copy has only in-frame clones and lacks some. Of more than 110,000 clones listed, more than 85% are singletons. Sequencing used peripheral blood, obtained on day 0 of AZD1222 vaccination. The receptors were gathered from an adult in good health. Each CDR3 is given with its conserved first and last residue. Fields, in order: clone size, D gene, V gene, J gene, CDR3 DNA, CDR3 protein. D genes are given only for firm matches. Clone size is not always given. Where it is, it says once, few, many or a class for expanded clones.

NA	NA	TRBV6-2/TRBV6-3	TRBJ1-5	TGTGCCAGCAGTTACTCGTCGGGGGGAAGGCCCCAGCATTTT	CASSYSSGGRPQHF
NA	NA	TRBV19	TRBJ1-5	TGTGCCAGTAGCTATACAACAAATCAGCCCCAGCATTTT	CASSYTTNQPQHF
NA	TRBD1	TRBV19	TRBJ1-2	TGTGCCAGTAGAGACAGGGTATTCCGTGGCTACACCTTC	CASRDRVFRGYTF
NA	NA	TRBV18	TRBJ1-1	TGTGCCAGCTCACCGTCCCTAATGAACACTGAAGCTTTCTTT	CASSPSLMNTEAFF
NA	NA	TRBV10-2	TRBJ2-2	TGCGCCAGCAGGGAATTTTACACCGGGGAGCTGTTTTTT	CASREFYTGELFF
NA	NA	TRBV7-2	TRBJ2-1	TGTGCCAGCAGCTTTTTTCGTGGCAATGAGCAGTTCTTC	CASSFFRGNEQFF
NA	NA	TRBV27	TRBJ1-1	TGTGCCAGCAGTTTAATGGGGGGTACTGAAGCTTTCTTT	CASSLMGGTEAFF
NA	NA	TRBV19	TRBJ1-5	TGTGCCAGTAGGGGTTATAGGGGCAAACAGCCCCAGCATTTT	CASRGYRGKQPQHF
NA	TRBD2	TRBV10-1	TRBJ2-1	TGCGCCAGCAGTGATATCCCGGGACTAGCGGGGAACAATGAGCAGTTCTTC	CASSDIPGLAGNNEQFF
NA	TRBD1	TRBV6-5	TRBJ1-2	TGTGCCAGCACCGCAGGGGGCAATGGCTACACCTTC	CASTAGGNGYTF
NA	NA	TRBV12-5	TRBJ1-1	TGTGCTAGTGGACCGAGCTCAGGGGCTCGGAACACTGAAGCTTTCTTT	CASGPSSGARNTEAFF
NA	NA	TRBV11-3	TRBJ2-7	TGTGCCAGCAGCCCTCCGGGACACACCTACGAGCAGTACTTC	CASSPPGHTYEQYF
NA	TRBD1	TRBV10-3	TRBJ1-2	TGTGCCATCAGTATTAAACAGGGGGCGGCTGGCTACACCTTC	CAISIKQGAAGYTF
NA	NA	TRBV5-1	TRBJ2-5	TGCGCCAGCAGCTTGGAGGGAGGAGATCCTCCGGAGACCCAGTACTTC	CASSLEGGDPPETQYF
NA	TRBD2	TRBV7-3	TRBJ2-3	TGTGCCAGCAGCTCGGGACTAGCGGGAGGGCCAGATACGCAGTATTTT	CASSSGLAGGPDTQYF
NA	TRBD1	TRBV6-6	TRBJ1-5	TGTGCCAGCAGTCATCGGACAGGGGAGAGAAGCAATCAGCCCCAGCATTTT	CASSHRTGERSNQPQHF
NA	TRBD2	TRBV27	TRBJ2-7	TGTGCCAGCAGTTTAATACGGACTAGTAACGAGCAGTACTTC	CASSLIRTSNEQYF
few	NA	TRBV7-9	TRBJ1-1	TGTGCCAGCAGCTTAACAGCCATGAACACTGAAGCTTTCTTT	CASSLTAMNTEAFF
NA	NA	TRBV11-2	TRBJ1-4	TGTGCCAGCAGCGGAAAAACAGCAACTAATGAAAAACTGTTTTTT	CASSGKTATNEKLFF
NA	NA	TRBV29-1	TRBJ2-3	TGCAGCGTTGATGAGGGGACCCACCCAGATACGCAGTATTTT	CSVDEGTHPDTQYF
NA	NA	TRBV6-5	TRBJ2-7	TGTGCCAGCGGGGCCGGGCCGGGCTACGAGCAGTACTTC	CASGAGPGYEQYF
NA	NA	TRBV2	TRBJ1-1	TGTGCCACCTCGAACCCCCGGGTTAGCACTGAAGCTTTCTTT	CATSNPRVSTEAFF
once	NA	TRBV5-1	TRBJ2-1	TGCGCCAGCAGCTTGGGGGGGATCGATTCCAATGAGCAGTTCTTC	CASSLGGIDSNEQFF
once	TRBD2	TRBV14	TRBJ2-7	TGTGCCAGCAGTCCCCCCGGGAGGGAGCAGTACTTC	CASSPPGREQYF
NA	NA	TRBV3-1/TRBV3-2	TRBJ2-7	TGTGCCAGCAGCCTTCGGACAGCCGAGACAACCTACGAGCAGTACTTC	CASSLRTAETTYEQYF
NA	NA	TRBV29-1	TRBJ2-5	TGCAGCGTTGAGCGGGGATGGGTGAGAGAGACCCAGTACTTC	CSVERGWVRETQYF
once	NA	TRBV7-2	TRBJ2-7	TGTGCCAGCAGCTTAGAGTTAGCTACCGCCTACGAGCAGTACTTC	CASSLELATAYEQYF
NA	NA	TRBV25-1	TRBJ2-2	TGTGCCAGCAGTGCCGCCCTAGCGAACACCGGGGAGCTGTTTTTT	CASSAALANTGELFF
NA	NA	TRBV5-1	TRBJ1-3	TGCGCCAGCAGCCCCTACGGGATGGAAAACACCATATATTTT	CASSPYGMENTIYF
NA	TRBD2	TRBV9	TRBJ2-5	TGTGCCAGCAGCCTAGCGGGGGCTTTCGAGACCCAGTACTTC	CASSLAGAFETQYF
NA	TRBD2	TRBV14	TRBJ2-7	TGTGCCAGCAGCCAAGTGGTTAGCGGGGGTACCTACGAGCAGTACTTC	CASSQVVSGGTYEQYF
NA	TRBD2	TRBV5-6	TRBJ2-3	TGTGCCAGCAGCCTTATACTAGCGGGAGGGCCAGATACGCAGTATTTT	CASSLILAGGPDTQYF
NA	NA	TRBV27	TRBJ2-7	TGTGCCAGCAGTTTCCTGGGGACCTACGAGCAGTACTTC	CASSFLGTYEQYF
once	TRBD2	TRBV7-6	TRBJ2-2	TGTGCCAGCAGGTTGACTAGCGGAGATACCGGGGAGCTGTTTTTT	CASRLTSGDTGELFF
NA	NA	TRBV6-1	TRBJ1-5	TGTGCCAGCAGTGAAGCGTGGGGATTCGGGCAGCCCCAGCATTTT	CASSEAWGFGQPQHF
NA	NA	TRBV2	TRBJ1-4	TGTGCCAGCAGTATATCAGGGGTTGGCGAAAAACTGTTTTTT	CASSISGVGEKLFF
NA	NA	TRBV19	TRBJ1-2	TGTGCCAGTAGGATTGGTGGTGGTGGCTACACCTTC	CASRIGGGGYTF
NA	NA	TRBV12-3/TRBV12-4	TRBJ1-1	TGTGCCAGCAGTACAGGGATGATGACTGAAGCTTTCTTT	CASSTGMMTEAFF
NA	NA	TRBV11-3	TRBJ1-4	TGTGCCAGCGGGCGGTCGTTGCCGGGGGGCGGTGGTGAAAAACTGTTTTTT	CASGRSLPGGGGEKLFF
NA	NA	TRBV27	TRBJ1-2	TGTGCCAGCAGTTTGTCAGGCATCAACTATGGCTACACCTTC	CASSLSGINYGYTF
NA	NA	TRBV28	TRBJ1-4	TGTGCCAGCAGTCCCCGGACAACTAATGAAAAACTGTTTTTT	CASSPRTTNEKLFF
NA	TRBD1	TRBV3-1/TRBV3-2	TRBJ2-3	TGTGCCAGCACCTACAACCCAGGGGGTAAAACAGATACGCAGTATTTT	CASTYNPGGKTDTQYF
NA	NA	TRBV5-4	TRBJ1-2	TGTGCCAGCAGCTCACGGCGGTACCGGGGCTACACCTTC	CASSSRRYRGYTF
NA	NA	TRBV6-5	TRBJ1-3	TGTGCCAGCAGAGTACAGGGTTTGGGAAACACCATATATTTT	CASRVQGLGNTIYF
NA	TRBD1	TRBV7-9	TRBJ1-5	TGTGCCAGCAGCGCCAGAGGGACAGAAGATCAGCCCCAGCATTTT	CASSARGTEDQPQHF
NA	NA	TRBV28	TRBJ2-1	TGTGCCAGCAGTCAATCTATCGGAGCGGAAAATGAGCAGTTCTTC	CASSQSIGAENEQFF
NA	TRBD2	TRBV7-9	TRBJ2-7	TGTGCCAGCAGCCAACCCGACTCGGGAGGGCCCTCCTACGAGCAGTACTTC	CASSQPDSGGPSYEQYF
NA	NA	TRBV4-2	TRBJ2-7	TGTGCCAGCAGCCAAGATACAGATCAAGGAGCCTACGAGCAGTACTTC	CASSQDTDQGAYEQYF
once	NA	TRBV11-3	TRBJ1-1	TGTGCCAGCAGCAGGTCGGGTGTAAACACTGAAGCTTTCTTT	CASSRSGVNTEAFF
NA	NA	TRBV9	TRBJ2-5	TGTGCCAGCAGCCTCCGGGGCCAAGAGACCCAGTACTTC	CASSLRGQETQYF
NA	NA	TRBV23-1	TRBJ1-5	TGCGCCATCCGCCCGCGGCCCCAGCATTTT	CAIRPRPQHF
NA	TRBD1	TRBV11-2	TRBJ1-4	TGTGCCAGCAGCTCCAATTCAGGGGGTAGAGAAAAACTGTTTTTT	CASSSNSGGREKLFF
NA	TRBD2	TRBV5-4	TRBJ2-2	TGTGCCAGCAGCTTACTAGCGGTGGTCACCGGGGAGCTGTTTTTT	CASSLLAVVTGELFF
NA	NA	TRBV9	TRBJ2-2	TGTGCCAGCAGCGTAGCATCGGGGTGGGCCGGGGAGCTGTTTTTT	CASSVASGWAGELFF